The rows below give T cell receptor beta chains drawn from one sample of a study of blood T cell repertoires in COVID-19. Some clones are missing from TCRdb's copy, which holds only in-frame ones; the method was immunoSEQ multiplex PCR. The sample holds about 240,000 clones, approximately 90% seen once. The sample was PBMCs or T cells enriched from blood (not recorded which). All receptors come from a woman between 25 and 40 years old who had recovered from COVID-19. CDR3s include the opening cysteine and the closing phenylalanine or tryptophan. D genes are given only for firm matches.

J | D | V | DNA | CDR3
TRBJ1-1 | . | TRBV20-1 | TGCAGTGCTGTCACTTACACTGAAGCTTTCTTT | CSAVTYTEAFF
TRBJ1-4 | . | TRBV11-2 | TGTGCCAGCAGCTTATACGGGCAGACAGGAGAAAAACTGTTTTTT | CASSLYGQTGEKLFF
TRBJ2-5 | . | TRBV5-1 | TGCGCCAGCACCCGCGGTCAAGAGACCCAGTACTTC | CASTRGQETQYF
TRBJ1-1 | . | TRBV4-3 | TGCGCCAGCAGCCAAACAGGGAACACTGAAGCTTTCTTT | CASSQTGNTEAFF
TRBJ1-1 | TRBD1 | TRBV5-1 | TGCGCCAGCAGCTTGCGGACAGGGGGCACTGAAGCTTTCTTT | CASSLRTGGTEAFF
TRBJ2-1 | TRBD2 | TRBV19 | TGTGCCAGTAGTATGACTAGCGGGAGGGCCGGGTACAATGAGCAGTTCTTC | CASSMTSGRAGYNEQFF
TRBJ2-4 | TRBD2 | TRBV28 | TGTGCCAGCAGTCAGCTTGCGGGAGCGGCCAAAAACATTCAGTACTTC | CASSQLAGAAKNIQYF
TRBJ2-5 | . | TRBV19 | TGTGCCAGTAGTAACAGACAGGTGGGGTTAGAAGAGACCCAGTACTTC | CASSNRQVGLEETQYF
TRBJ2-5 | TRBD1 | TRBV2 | TGTGCCAGCAAAGAGACAGGGGGCGTAGAGACCCAGTACTTC | CASKETGGVETQYF
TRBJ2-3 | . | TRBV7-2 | TGTGCCAGCAGCTTTGTAATTGAGGGCACAGATACGCAGTATTTT | CASSFVIEGTDTQYF
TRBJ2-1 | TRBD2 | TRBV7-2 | TGTGCCAGCAGCTTTAGCGGGAGCATCTACAATGAGCAGTTCTTC | CASSFSGSIYNEQFF
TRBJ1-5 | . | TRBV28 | TGTGCCAGCAGCCCACTTCATCAGCCCCAGCATTTT | CASSPLHQPQHF
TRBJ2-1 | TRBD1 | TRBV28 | TGTGCCAGCAGTCGAGCGGGACAGGGGGCCTTTAGTGAGCAGTTCTTC | CASSRAGQGAFSEQFF
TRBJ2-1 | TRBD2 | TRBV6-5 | TGTGCCAGCAGTTACTCCCTAGCGGGAGTGGTGCAGTTCTTC | CASSYSLAGVVQFF
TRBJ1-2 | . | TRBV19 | TGTGCCAGTAGTTCGGCCGGGACTAGCTATGGCTACACCTTC | CASSSAGTSYGYTF
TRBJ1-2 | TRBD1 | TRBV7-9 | TGTGCCAGCAGCTTCGGGATTCCGGGACAGGCCTATGGCTACACCTTC | CASSFGIPGQAYGYTF
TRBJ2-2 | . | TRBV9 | TGTGCCAGCAGCGCTGAAGGTAACAGGGTGGTCACCGGGGAGCTGTTTTTT | CASSAEGNRVVTGELFF